This T cell receptor (beta chain) was captured by sequencing in a study of Graves' ophthalmopathy and Graves' hyperthyroidism. On this clonotype: The antigen is not known.

General observations from the study: It was with approximately 70% sensitivity and about 72% specificity that the model predicted ophthalmopathy progression.

This CDR3 is built from 14 residues. V gave up 10 bases and J gave up 6 bases; unmatched junction bases: 11. The germline CDR1 and CDR2 sequences are SEHNR and FQNEAQ (reference sequence). Investigators amplified TCR beta CDR3 regions from RNA transcripts. HTBI primers primed a first-round RT-PCR, and a second-round multiplex PCR followed. TCRdb used MiXCR to reprocess the multiplex PCR reads, holding one entry per CDR3 protein. The repertoire holds 1 million to 1.3 million distinct CDR3 sequences, with less than 45% as singletons. Sequencing was done on a sample of peripheral blood or thyroid tissue (not recorded which). This clonotype originated in an adult man with Graves' hyperthyroidism. V is TRBV7-9 and J is TRBJ2-4, with 8 bases fitting TRBD2. For the CDR3, the DNA is TGTGCCATGACTAATAGCGGGACTGGAAACATTCAGTACTTC. It codes for CAMTNSGTGNIQYF.